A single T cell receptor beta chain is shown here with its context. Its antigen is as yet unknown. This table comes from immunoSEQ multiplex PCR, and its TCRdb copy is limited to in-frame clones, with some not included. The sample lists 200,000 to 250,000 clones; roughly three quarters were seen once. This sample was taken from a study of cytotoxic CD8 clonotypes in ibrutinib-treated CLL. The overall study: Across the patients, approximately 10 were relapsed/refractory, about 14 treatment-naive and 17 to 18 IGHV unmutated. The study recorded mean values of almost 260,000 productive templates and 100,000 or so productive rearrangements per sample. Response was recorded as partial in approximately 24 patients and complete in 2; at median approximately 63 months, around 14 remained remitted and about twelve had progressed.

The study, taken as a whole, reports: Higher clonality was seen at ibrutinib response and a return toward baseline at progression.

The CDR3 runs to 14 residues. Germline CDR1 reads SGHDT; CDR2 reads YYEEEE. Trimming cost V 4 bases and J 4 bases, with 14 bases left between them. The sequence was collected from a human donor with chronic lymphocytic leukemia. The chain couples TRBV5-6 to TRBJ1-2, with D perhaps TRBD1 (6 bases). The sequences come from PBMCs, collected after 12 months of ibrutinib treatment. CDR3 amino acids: CASSRTVEIYGYTF. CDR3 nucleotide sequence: TGTGCCAGCAGCCGGACAGTTGAAATCTATGGCTACACCTTC.